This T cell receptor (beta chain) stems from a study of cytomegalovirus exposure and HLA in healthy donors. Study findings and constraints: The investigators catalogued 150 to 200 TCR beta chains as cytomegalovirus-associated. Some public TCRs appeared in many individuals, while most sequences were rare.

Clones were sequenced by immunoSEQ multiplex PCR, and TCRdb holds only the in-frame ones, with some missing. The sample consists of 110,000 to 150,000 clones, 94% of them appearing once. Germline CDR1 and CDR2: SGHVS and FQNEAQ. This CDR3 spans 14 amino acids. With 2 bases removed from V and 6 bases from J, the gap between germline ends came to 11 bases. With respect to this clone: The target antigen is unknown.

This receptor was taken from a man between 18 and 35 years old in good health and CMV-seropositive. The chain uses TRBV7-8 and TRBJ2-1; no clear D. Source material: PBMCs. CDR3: CASSLRLVGNEQFF. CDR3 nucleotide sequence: TGTGCCAGCAGCTTACGGCTAGTCGGCAATGAGCAGTTCTTC.